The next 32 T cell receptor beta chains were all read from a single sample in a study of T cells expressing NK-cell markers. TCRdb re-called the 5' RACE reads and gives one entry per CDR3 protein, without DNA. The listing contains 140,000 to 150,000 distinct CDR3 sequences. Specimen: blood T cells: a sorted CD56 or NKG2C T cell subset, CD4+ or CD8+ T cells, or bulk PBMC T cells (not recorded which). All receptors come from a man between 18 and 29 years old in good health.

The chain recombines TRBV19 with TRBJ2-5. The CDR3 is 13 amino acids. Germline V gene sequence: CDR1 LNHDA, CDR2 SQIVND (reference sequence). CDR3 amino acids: CASRAPRQETQYF.

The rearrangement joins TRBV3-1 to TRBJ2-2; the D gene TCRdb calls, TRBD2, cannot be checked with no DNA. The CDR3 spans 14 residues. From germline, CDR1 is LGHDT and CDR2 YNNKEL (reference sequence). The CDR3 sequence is CASSPVAGVWELFF.

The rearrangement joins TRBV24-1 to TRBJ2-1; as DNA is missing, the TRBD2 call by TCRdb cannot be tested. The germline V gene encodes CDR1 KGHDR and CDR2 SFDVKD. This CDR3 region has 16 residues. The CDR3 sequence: CATSDLTSGNGNEQFF.

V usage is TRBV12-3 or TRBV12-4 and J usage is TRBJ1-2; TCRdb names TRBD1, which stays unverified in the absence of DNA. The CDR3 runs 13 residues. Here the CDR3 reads CASSSDRVYGYTF.

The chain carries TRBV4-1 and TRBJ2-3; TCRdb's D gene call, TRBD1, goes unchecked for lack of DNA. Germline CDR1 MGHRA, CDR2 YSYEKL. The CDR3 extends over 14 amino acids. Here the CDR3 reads CASSEDRGGDTQYF.

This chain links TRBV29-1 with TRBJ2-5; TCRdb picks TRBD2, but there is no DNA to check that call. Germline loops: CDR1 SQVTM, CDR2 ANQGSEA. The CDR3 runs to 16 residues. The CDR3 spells CSVEDYSGEGLETQYF.

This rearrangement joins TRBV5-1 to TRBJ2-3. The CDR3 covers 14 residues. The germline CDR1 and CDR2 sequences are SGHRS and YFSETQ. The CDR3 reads CASSLVLGSDTQYF.

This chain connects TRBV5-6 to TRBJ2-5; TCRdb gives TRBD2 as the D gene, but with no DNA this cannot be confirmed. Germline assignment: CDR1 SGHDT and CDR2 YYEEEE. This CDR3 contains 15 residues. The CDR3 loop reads CASSFEALSLETQYF.

The CDR3 sequence is CASQNLAAAYNEQFF. The chain couples TRBV27 to TRBJ2-1; lacking DNA, the TRBD2 call made by TCRdb goes unchecked. CDR1 is MNHEY, CDR2 SMNVEV, per germline (reference sequence). The CDR3 is 15 amino acids.

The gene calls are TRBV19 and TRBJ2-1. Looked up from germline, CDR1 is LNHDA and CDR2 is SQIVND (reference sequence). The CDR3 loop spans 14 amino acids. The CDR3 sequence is CASGERSPYNEQFF.

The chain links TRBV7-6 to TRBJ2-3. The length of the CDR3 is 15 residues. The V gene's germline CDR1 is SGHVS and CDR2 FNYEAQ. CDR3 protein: CASSSSGSQRDTQYF.

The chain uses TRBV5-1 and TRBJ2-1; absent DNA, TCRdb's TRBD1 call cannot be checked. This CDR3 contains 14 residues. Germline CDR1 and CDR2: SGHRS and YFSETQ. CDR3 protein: CASNPGQGPNEQFF. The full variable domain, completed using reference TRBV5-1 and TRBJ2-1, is KAGVTQTPRYLIKTRGQQVTLSCSPISGHRSVSWYQQTPGQGLQFLFEYFSETQRNKGNFPGRFSGRQFSNSRSEMNVSTLELGDSALYLCASNPGQGPNEQFFGPGTRLTVL.

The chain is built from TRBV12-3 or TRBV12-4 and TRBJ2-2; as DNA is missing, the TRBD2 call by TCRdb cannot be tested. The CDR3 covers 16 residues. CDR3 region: CASLPTSGTYTGELFF.

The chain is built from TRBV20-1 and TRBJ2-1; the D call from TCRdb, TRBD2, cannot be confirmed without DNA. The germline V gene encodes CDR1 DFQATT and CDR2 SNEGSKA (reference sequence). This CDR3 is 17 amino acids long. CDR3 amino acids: CSARDVGLAGSYNEQFF.

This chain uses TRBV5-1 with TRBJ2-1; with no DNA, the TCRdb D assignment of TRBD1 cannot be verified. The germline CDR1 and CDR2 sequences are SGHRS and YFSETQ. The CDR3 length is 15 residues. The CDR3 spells CASSPYQGARNEQFF.

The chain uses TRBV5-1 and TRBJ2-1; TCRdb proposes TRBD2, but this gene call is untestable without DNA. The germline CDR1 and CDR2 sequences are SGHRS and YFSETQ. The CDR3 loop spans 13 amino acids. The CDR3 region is CASRGPLGAEQFF. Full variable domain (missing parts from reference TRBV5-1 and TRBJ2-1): KAGVTQTPRYLIKTRGQQVTLSCSPISGHRSVSWYQQTPGQGLQFLFEYFSETQRNKGNFPGRFSGRQFSNSRSEMNVSTLELGDSALYLCASRGPLGAEQFFGPGTRLTVL.

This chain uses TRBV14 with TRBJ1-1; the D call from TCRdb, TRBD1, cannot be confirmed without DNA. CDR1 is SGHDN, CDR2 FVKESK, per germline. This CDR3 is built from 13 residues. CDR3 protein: CASSRDRVGEAFF.

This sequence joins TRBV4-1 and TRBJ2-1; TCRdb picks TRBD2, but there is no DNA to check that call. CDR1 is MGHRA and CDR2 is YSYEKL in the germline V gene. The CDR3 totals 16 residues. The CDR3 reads CASSQDLSSGLDEQFF.

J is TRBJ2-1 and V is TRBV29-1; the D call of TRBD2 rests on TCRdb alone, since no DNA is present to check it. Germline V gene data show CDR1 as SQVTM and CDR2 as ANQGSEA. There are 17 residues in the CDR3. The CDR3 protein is CSAEMPSEGLVLHEQFF.

The CDR3 sequence: CASSLAGAQETQYF. This chain connects TRBV5-6 to TRBJ2-5; there is no DNA to check the TCRdb D call of TRBD1. This CDR3 is built from 14 residues. Germline CDR1 SGHDT, CDR2 YYEEEE.

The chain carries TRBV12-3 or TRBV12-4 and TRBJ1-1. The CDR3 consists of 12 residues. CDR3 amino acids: CASSPTNTEAFF.

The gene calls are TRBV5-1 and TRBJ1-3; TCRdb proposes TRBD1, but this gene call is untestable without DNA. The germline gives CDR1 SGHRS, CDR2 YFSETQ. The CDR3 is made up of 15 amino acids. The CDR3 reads CASSIGTDSGNTIYF. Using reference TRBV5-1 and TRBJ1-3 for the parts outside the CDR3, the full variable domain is KAGVTQTPRYLIKTRGQQVTLSCSPISGHRSVSWYQQTPGQGLQFLFEYFSETQRNKGNFPGRFSGRQFSNSRSEMNVSTLELGDSALYLCASSIGTDSGNTIYFGEGSWLTVV.

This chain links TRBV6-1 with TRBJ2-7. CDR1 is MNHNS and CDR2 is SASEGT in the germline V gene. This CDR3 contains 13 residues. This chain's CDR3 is CASFGGAFYEQYF.

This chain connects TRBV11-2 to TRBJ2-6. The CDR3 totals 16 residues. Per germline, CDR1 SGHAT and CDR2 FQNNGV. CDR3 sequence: CASSSREISGANVLTF.

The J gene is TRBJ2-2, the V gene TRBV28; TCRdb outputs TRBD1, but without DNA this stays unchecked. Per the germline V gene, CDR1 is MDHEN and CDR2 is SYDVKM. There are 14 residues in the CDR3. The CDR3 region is CASMGQETAGELFF.

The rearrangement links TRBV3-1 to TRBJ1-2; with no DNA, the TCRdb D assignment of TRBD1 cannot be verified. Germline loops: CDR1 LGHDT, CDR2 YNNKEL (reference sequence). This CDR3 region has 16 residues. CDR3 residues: CASSQEARGGDYGYTF.

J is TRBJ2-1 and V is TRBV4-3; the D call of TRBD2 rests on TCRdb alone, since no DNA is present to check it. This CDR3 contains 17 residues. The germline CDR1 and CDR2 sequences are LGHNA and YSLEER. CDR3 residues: CASSPFLTSGTYNEQFF.

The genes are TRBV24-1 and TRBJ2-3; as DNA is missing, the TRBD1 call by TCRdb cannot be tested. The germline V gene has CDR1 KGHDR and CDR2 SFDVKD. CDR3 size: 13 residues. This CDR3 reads CATRDREADTQYF.

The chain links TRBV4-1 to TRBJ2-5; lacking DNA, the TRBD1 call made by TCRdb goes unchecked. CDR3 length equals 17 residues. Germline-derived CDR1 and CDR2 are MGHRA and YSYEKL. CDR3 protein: CASSQVLLMGQKETQYF.

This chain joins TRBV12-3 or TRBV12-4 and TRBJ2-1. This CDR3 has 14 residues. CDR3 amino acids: CASSLWGSYNEQFF.

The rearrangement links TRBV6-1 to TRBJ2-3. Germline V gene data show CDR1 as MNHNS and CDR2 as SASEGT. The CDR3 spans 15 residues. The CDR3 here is CASKGPLLLTDTQYF.

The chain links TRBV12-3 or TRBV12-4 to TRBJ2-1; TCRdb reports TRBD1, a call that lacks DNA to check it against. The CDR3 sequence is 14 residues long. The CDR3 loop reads CASSLAGTRYEQFF.